This T cell receptor (beta chain) was captured by sequencing in a study of blood T cell repertoires in COVID-19 (dated by TCRdb to 2018 to 2020). General notes on the study: The collaborator samples originated in the United States, Italy and Spain and spanned the acute and convalescent phases of COVID-19. The material from the prospective study consisted of cDNA or gDNA derived from T cells, B-cell-depleted T cells, or PBMCs. Deeply sampled blood TCRbeta repertoires from subjects exposed to, actively infected with, or recovered from COVID-19 were included in the dataset. The repertoires were released in a freely available public database intended as a resource for research on the immune response to SARS-CoV-2. Samples were obtained from the ongoing ImmuneRACE study (first 160 participants) and from about 1,300 subjects provided by 6 global collaborators. A de-identified subject ID, COVID-19 status, age in years and sex were almost always included in the sample metadata. Where available, HLA class I and class II types were taken from metadata supplied by the sample provider and were not determined by assay-based typing.

The immunoSEQ Assay, a bias-controlled multiplex PCR, was used to amplify TCRbeta CDR3 regions from genomic DNA. For the original study's pipeline: Within the assay, amplification of reference gene primers was used to estimate how many nucleated cells each sample contained. To quantify the absolute abundance of each unique TCRbeta CDR3 rearrangement, sequence reads were collapsed and filtered. Productive Simpson clonality was computed per sample as the square root of Simpson's diversity index over productive rearrangements. TCRdb holds this immuneACCESS table with in-frame rearrangements only. Some clones are missing; in checked studies, unresolved V genes explain under half, and the rest has no known cause. D and trimming come from the DNA, and the V and J calls and clone size come from that table. In all, the sample holds hundreds of thousands of clones, and around 92% of those were seen once. The ten largest make up 2.5% to 3% of the sample.

From a lookup of the germline V gene (reference sequence), CDR1 and CDR2 are LNHDA and SQIVND. V ends up 3 bases short and J 0 bases short, with an unmatched junction base count of 5. The CDR3 goes from the cysteine to the phenylalanine over 15 residues. Of all the DNA, just the CDR3 is kept, 45 bases in frame from base 1. In the prospective study, participants were about 18 to 89 years old, resided in approximately 25 geographic areas of the United States, and were enrolled through a virtual design. In the prospective study, cohorts were assigned on the basis of participant-reported clinical history obtained from a screening survey and a study questionnaire. Exposed participants had been in contact with someone with a PCR-confirmed or clinician-diagnosed COVID-19 case within 2 weeks of study entry. In the prospective study, whole blood, serum and a nasopharyngeal or oropharyngeal swab were collected from each participant by mobile phlebotomists. Over an approximately 2-month period, participants in the prospective study had the option of providing additional blood draws and questionnaires. Before DNA extraction, prospective study blood samples were shipped either frozen or at room temperature.

Concerning this clone: The antigen it recognizes is unknown. No clone much larger than this one lies a single base away; base qualities are absent.

General findings and caveats noted by the study authors: The quantity of clinical and demographic metadata differed by source and by participant and was supplied without curation.

The clonotype originates from a woman between 50 and 59 years old who had been exposed to COVID-19. The sample taken for sequencing was PBMCs or T cells enriched from blood (not recorded which). This sequence uses TRBV19 and TRBJ2-7, and TRBD1 matches 7 of the central bases. The CDR3 is CASSIRTGSSYEQYF. The nucleotides are TGTGCCAGTAGTATTCGGACAGGAAGCTCCTACGAGCAGTACTTC.